This TCR beta chain was obtained from a study of blood T cell repertoires in COVID-19. In the study overall: COVID-19 samples, acute and convalescent, were from the United States, Italy and Spain.

The germline CDR1 and CDR2 sequences are SEHNR and FQNEAQ (reference sequence). The CDR3 is 15 amino acids. J gave up 1 base and V 7 bases, and 4 bases lay outside the gene matches. This clone occurred a few times. The method was immunoSEQ multiplex PCR; TCRdb's version includes in-frame clones alone and lacks a portion of them. The sample yields 210,000 or so clones, roughly nine tenths seen once. The origin of this receptor is a man aged 25 to 45 with acute or convalescent COVID-19. The sample consisted of peripheral blood. The chain links TRBV7-9 to TRBJ2-5; TRBD1 matches at 12 bases. The CDR3 DNA reads as TGTGCCAGCAAAAGGGGACAGGGGGCCCAAGAGACCCAGTACTTC. Its translation: CASKRGQGAQETQYF.